This T cell receptor (beta chain) comes out of a study of T-cell reconstitution after alpha-beta-depleted transplantation in children. This clonotype has only one observation. This may be a read error: a much more frequent sequence differs by one nucleotide. Trimming pared 4 bases from V and 2 bases from J, leaving 9 bases between. The CDR3 length is 14 residues. Germline V gene lookup returns CDR1 MGHDK and CDR2 SYGVNS. Construction of the TCRbeta library involved unique molecular identifiers. Using its own MiXCR run on the PCR reads, TCRdb lists one record per CDR3 protein. Here the sample spans 240,000 or so distinct CDR3 sequences, approximately 8% being singletons.

This material consisted of PBMCs, mostly from graft donor cells, taken 180 days after TCRalphabeta/CD19-depleted stem cell transplant. This TCR came from a male patient younger than 18 who had a stem cell transplant for acute lymphoblastic leukemia, so the T cells may come from the graft donor. The rearrangement links TRBV25-1 to TRBJ2-1; D unclear. This CDR3 reads CASSAPPTYNEQFF. CDR3 DNA: TGTGCCAGCAGTGCTCCACCGACCTACAATGAGCAGTTCTTC.